The 28 T cell receptor beta chains in this list originate from one sample, sequenced in a study of T cell changes during pregnancy in multiple sclerosis. Libraries were prepared by immunoSEQ multiplex PCR; TCRdb keeps only in-frame clonotypes and omits some of them. The sample has about 33,000 clones; around 93% are singletons. The material sequenced was CD4+ T cells from peripheral blood mononuclear cells, taken in the third trimester of pregnancy. The receptors derive from a female donor in good health, enrolled as a control in a pregnancy study.

The J gene is TRBJ1-2, the V gene TRBV10-3, with no clear D. CDR1 and CDR2 from the germline V gene are ENHRY and SYGVKD. The CDR3 runs to 15 residues. The V and J ends lost 0 bases and 6 bases respectively, with 14 bases between them. The CDR3 bases are TGTGCCATCAGTGAGTCTGCGCGTCGGAGGGATGGCTACACCTTC. It encodes CAISESARRRDGYTF.

The genes are TRBV6-5 and TRBJ1-5; 12 positions agree with TRBD1. The J segment lost 3 bases and the V segment lost 6 bases, leaving 3 bases of the junction unmatched. The germline CDR1 and CDR2 sequences are MNHEY and SVGAGI. The CDR3 sequence is 15 residues long. CDR3: CASRGQGALNQPQHF. The CDR3 DNA is TGTGCCAGCAGGGGACAGGGGGCCCTCAATCAGCCCCAGCATTTT.

This clone counts as medium-sized (0.01 to 0.1%). This chain connects TRBV4-3 to TRBJ1-2, with 7 nucleotides matching TRBD1. Germline CDR1 and CDR2: LGHNA and YSLEER. The CDR3 totals 13 residues. J lost 6 bases, V lost 4 bases, and 5 bases had no gene match. The CDR3: CASSLGGGDGYTF. The CDR3, as DNA: TGCGCCAGCAGCCTTGGAGGGGGCGATGGCTACACCTTC.

The gene calls are TRBV28 and TRBJ1-5; 7 nucleotides match TRBD1. The junction had 4 bases not matched to a gene; V was cut back by 0 bases and J by 2 bases. The CDR3 sequence is 16 residues long. Germline loops: CDR1 MDHEN, CDR2 SYDVKM. The CDR3 spells CASSLWTGLGNQPQHF. In DNA, the CDR3 is TGTGCCAGCAGTTTATGGACAGGGTTGGGCAATCAGCCCCAGCATTTT.

This clone was detected a few times. The chain joins TRBV10-2 to TRBJ1-1, with a possible D match to TRBD1 (6 bases). V lost 3 bases and J lost 5, with 7 bases in between. This CDR3 contains 12 residues. Germline V lookup: CDR1 WSHSY, CDR2 SAAADI. The CDR3 DNA follows: TGCGCCAGCAGTGAAACAGGGACTGAAGCTTTCTTT. The encoded protein is CASSETGTEAFF.

This rearrangement joins TRBV18 to TRBJ2-1, with 9 nucleotides matching TRBD2. The length of the CDR3 is 15 residues. Losses at the gene ends were 0 bases for V and 5 bases for J; bases not matched to a gene: 2. Germline V lookup: CDR1 KGHSH, CDR2 LQKENI. CDR3 region: CASSPPTSGHNEQFF. The CDR3 coding sequence is TGTGCCAGCTCACCACCGACTAGCGGCCACAATGAGCAGTTCTTC.

This chain connects TRBV19 to TRBJ1-1, with D unclear. This CDR3 region has 15 residues. Germline assignment: CDR1 LNHDA and CDR2 SQIVND (reference sequence). The V gene lost 6 bases and the J gene lost 1 base, with 15 bases spanning the gap. The DNA of the CDR3 is TGTGCCAGTAGACCTCACACCCCACCGAACACTGAAGCTTTCTTT. Amino acids: CASRPHTPPNTEAFF.

The rearrangement uses TRBV27 and TRBJ2-7, with 11 bases identical to TRBD2. Per germline, CDR1 MNHEY and CDR2 SMNVEV (reference sequence). The CDR3 extends over 15 amino acids. The V and J ends lost 5 bases and 3 bases, in that order; junction bases with no gene match: 6. The CDR3 region is CASSLTGTSGYEQYF. The DNA of the CDR3 is TGTGCCAGCAGTCTAACCGGGACTAGCGGCTACGAGCAGTACTTC.

V is TRBV27 and J is TRBJ2-1; TRBD1 might be the D (8 bases). V was trimmed by 8 bases and J by 4 bases, leaving 18 bases between them. Germline-derived CDR1 and CDR2 are MNHEY and SMNVEV (reference sequence). The CDR3 length is 15 residues. The CDR3 spells CASQTGGGVYNEQFF. CDR3 nucleotide sequence: TGTGCCAGCCAAACAGGGGGAGGGGTTTACAATGAGCAGTTCTTC.

The rearrangement joins TRBV6-5 to TRBJ2-7, with a weak D call TRBD1 (5 bases). Trimming left V 6 bases short and J 0 bases short, with 12 bases between. Germline values: CDR1 MNHEY, CDR2 SVGAGI. CDR3 length equals 14 residues. In DNA form, the CDR3 reads TGTGCCAGCAGGGAACAGGTTAGCTCCTACGAGCAGTACTTC. This sequence encodes CASREQVSSYEQYF.

V is TRBV4-2 and J is TRBJ2-5, with 12 bases lining up with TRBD2. The end of the DNA aligns better with TRBJ2-7, so the J call may be wrong. CDR3 length equals 15 residues. Germline loops: CDR1 LGHNA, CDR2 YNFKEQ. The CDR3 DNA sequence: TGTGCCAGCAGCCAGACTAGCGGGAGTATATACGAGCAGTACTTC. Protein: CASSQTSGSIYEQYF.

In DNA form, the CDR3 reads TGCGCCAGCAGCCAAGAAAGGGAGGGCCTTTGGGAGACCCAGTACTTC. Translation gives CASSQEREGLWETQYF. The chain joins TRBV4-3 to TRBJ2-5; 7 bases are shared with TRBD2. The CDR3 totals 16 residues. J gave up 5 bases and V 0 bases, and 9 bases lay outside the gene matches. From germline, CDR1 is LGHNA and CDR2 YSLEER.

The V call is TRBV15, the J call TRBJ2-2; possibly TRBD1 for D (6 bases). Germline V gene lookup returns CDR1 LNHNV and CDR2 YYDKDF (reference sequence). V was pared by 3 bases and J by 4 bases, with 9 bases between. CDR3 length equals 14 residues. Here the CDR3 reads CATSRTGTTGELFF. In DNA form, the CDR3 reads TGTGCCACCAGCAGGACAGGTACCACCGGGGAGCTGTTTTTT.

Only a few counts were recorded for this clone. The chain carries TRBV7-3 and TRBJ2-1, with 7 bases fitting TRBD2. The junction had 8 bases not matched to a gene; V was cut back by 0 bases and J by 9 bases. This CDR3 is built from 15 residues. From germline, CDR1 is SGHTA and CDR2 FQGTGA. CDR3 nucleotide sequence: TGTGCCAGCAGCTTAACGGCGCGGGAGAATACTGAGCAGTTCTTC. Translated, it gives CASSLTARENTEQFF.

V is TRBV28 and J is TRBJ1-4; D gene uncertain. This CDR3 spans 16 amino acids. V gave up 3 bases and J gave up 0 bases, with 11 bases separating them. Germline loops: CDR1 MDHEN, CDR2 SYDVKM. The CDR3 bases are TGTGCCAGCAGTTTCGTCTCCGGGGCAACTAATGAAAAACTGTTTTTT. Protein product: CASSFVSGATNEKLFF.

The J gene is TRBJ1-6, the V gene TRBV5-4; a weak D match, TRBD1 (6 bases). CDR3 length: 16 amino acids. Germline V gene data show CDR1 as SGHNT and CDR2 as YYREEE (reference sequence). The V end was cut by 3 bases, the J end by 9 bases, with 19 bases between. The CDR3 DNA follows: TGTGCCAGCAGCTCCCCAGGGGTTGGACGGGCTTCACCCCTCCACTTT. This codes for CASSSPGVGRASPLHF.

DNA of the CDR3: TGTGCCAGCAGTATGCCGGGACAGGGGACAGATACGCAGTATTTT. This translates into CASSMPGQGTDTQYF. The genes are TRBV28 and TRBJ2-3, with 10 bases fitting TRBD1. Trimming took 5 bases from V and 3 from J; bases not matched to a gene: 5. This CDR3 spans 15 amino acids. Germline CDR1 MDHEN, CDR2 SYDVKM.

The chain is built from TRBV4-1 and TRBJ2-7; 10 positions agree with TRBD1. The trim removed 0 bases at V and 4 bases at J, leaving 9 bases unmatched. Germline CDR1 MGHRA, CDR2 YSYEKL. The CDR3 length is 17 residues. The CDR3 DNA follows: TGCGCCAGCAGCCAAGAAAAGCGACAGGGGGCAAGATACGAGCAGTACTTC. Translated, it gives CASSQEKRQGARYEQYF.

The chain uses TRBV4-1 and TRBJ2-1; 8 nucleotides line up with TRBD2. Germline loops: CDR1 MGHRA, CDR2 YSYEKL. Trimming took 0 bases from V and 7 from J; bases not matched to a gene: 11. This CDR3 has 17 amino acids. The CDR3 loop reads CASSQDGLAGPWNEQFF. CDR3 bases: TGCGCCAGCAGCCAAGATGGGCTAGCGGGCCCGTGGAATGAGCAGTTCTTC.

V is TRBV4-1 and J is TRBJ1-6, with D possibly matching TRBD1 (6 bases). The CDR3 totals 16 residues. Between the trimmed V and J ends, which lost 4 bases and 7 bases, there was a span of 17 bases. CDR1 and CDR2 from the germline V gene are MGHRA and YSYEKL. DNA of the CDR3: TGCGCCAGCAGCCGAGAGGCTTGGACAGAAAATTCACCCCTCCACTTT. It encodes CASSREAWTENSPLHF.

CDR3 DNA sequence: TGTGCCAGCAGCTTGTCAGGGGAAGCTGAAGCTTTCTTT. This sequence encodes CASSLSGEAEAFF. V gene TRBV5-5 combines with J gene TRBJ1-1, with a tentative D call TRBD1 (6 bases). The CDR3 extends over 13 amino acids. Trimming stripped 1 base from V and 6 bases from J, with 10 bases between. Germline V gene sequence: CDR1 SGHKS, CDR2 YYEKEE (reference sequence).

This sequence joins TRBV6-1 and TRBJ2-7; no clear D gene. CDR3 size: 16 residues. V was trimmed by 0 bases and J by 1 base, leaving 13 bases between them. From germline, CDR1 is MNHNS and CDR2 SASEGT. In DNA form, the CDR3 reads TGTGCCAGCAGTGAAGCGCCGGGTATTGATTCCTACGAGCAGTACTTC. Translating it yields CASSEAPGIDSYEQYF.

The chain recombines TRBV28 with TRBJ1-5; no firm D call. The V end lost 7 bases, the J end lost 1 base, and 14 bases lay between the germline ends. CDR3 length: 15 amino acids. Germline lookup yields CDR1 MDHEN and CDR2 SYDVKM. The CDR3 reads CASKTYGESNQPQHF. The CDR3 bases are TGTGCCAGCAAAACGTACGGGGAGAGCAATCAGCCCCAGCATTTT.

The chain is built from TRBV6-1 and TRBJ2-1; TRBD2 aligns across 11 bases. V lost 0 bases, J lost 6 bases, and 1 base stayed unmatched. Germline lookup yields CDR1 MNHNS and CDR2 SASEGT. The CDR3 is 15 amino acids. CDR3 nucleotide sequence: TGTGCCAGCAGTGAAGCTAGCGGGGGGGCCAATGAGCAGTTCTTC. Translation gives CASSEASGGANEQFF.

The rearrangement uses TRBV6-1 and TRBJ2-3; 7 positions match TRBD2. The CDR3 is 15 residues long. V gave up 2 bases and J gave up 0 bases; unmatched junction bases: 2. The V gene's germline CDR1 is MNHNS and CDR2 SASEGT. The CDR3 region has the DNA TGTGCCAGCAGTGAAACGCGGGGGAGCACAGATACGCAGTATTTT. Its protein product is CASSETRGSTDTQYF.

This rearrangement joins TRBV14 to TRBJ1-3; D gene uncertain. CDR3 length equals 15 residues. V lost 5 bases to trimming and J lost 0 bases, with 11 bases between them. The germline V gene encodes CDR1 SGHDN and CDR2 FVKESK. The CDR3: CASSESAVSGNTIYF. CDR3 nucleotide sequence: TGTGCCAGCAGCGAAAGTGCGGTCTCTGGAAACACCATATATTTT.

This clone showed up just once. The chain carries TRBV28 and TRBJ2-5, with 10 bases aligning to TRBD1. Germline V lookup: CDR1 MDHEN, CDR2 SYDVKM. This CDR3 has 15 residues. The ends lost 6 bases at V and 5 bases at J; junction bases unmatched: 9. CDR3 in DNA: TGTGCCAGCAGAGGTCCCGGGACAGGGGACGAGACCCAGTACTTC. Amino acid sequence: CASRGPGTGDETQYF.

The chain employs TRBV28 and TRBJ1-5; TRBD1 aligns across 7 bases. Germline trimming cut 1 base from V and 5 bases from J; bases unmatched to any gene: 14. Germline-derived CDR1 and CDR2 are MDHEN and SYDVKM. The CDR3 loop spans 18 amino acids. As DNA, the CDR3 is TGTGCCAGCAGTTTATCACAGGGGTTCGGGAGTATCGATCAGCCCCAGCATTTT. As protein: CASSLSQGFGSIDQPQHF.